This TCR beta chain derives from a study of blood T cells in healthy people across ages. Notes on this clonotype: The antigen remains unidentified.

Then a second PCR, running roughly 7 to 11 cycles, was carried out with a sample-barcoded 5' primer and a J-beta primer mix. Every single cDNA molecule received a tag from a template-switch adaptor with 12 random nucleotides. TCRdb recomputed calls from the 5' RACE reads with MiXCR, one row per CDR3 protein. The profile shows some 1.5 million distinct CDR3 sequences, about 28% of them singletons. The study's findings and limits: A strong correlation between TCR beta diversity and naive T cell percentage was seen.

CDR3 length: 15 amino acids. The rearrangement uses TRBV21-1 and TRBJ2-7; TRBD2, the table's D call, was not compared with the DNA. The closer fit of TRBJ2-5 to the DNA end suggests the J call may be wrong. TRBV21-1 is described as a pseudogene. This TCR derives from a woman in her 30s in good health. The specimen sequenced was blood. CDR3 DNA: TGTGACAGCAGCCCACGAGGACTTTTACAAGAGACCCAGTACTTC. Translation gives CDSSPRGLLQETQYF.